This T cell receptor beta chain originates from a study of blood T cell repertoires in COVID-19. Looking at the study overall: COVID-19 samples, acute and convalescent, were from the United States, Italy and Spain.

In the original analysis: Amplification from reference gene primers served as the basis for estimated nucleated cell counts. TCRdb keeps only in-frame clones here, not all; method: immunoSEQ multiplex PCR. Clone size and the V and J calls come from that table; the DNA yielded D and trimming. The table has roughly 250,000 clones, approximately 84% seen once. Those enrolled, adults aged 18 to 89 years, came from around 24 US areas. Grouping used clinical history reported by participants in a survey and questionnaire. CDR1 SGHRS and CDR2 YFSETQ come from the germline V gene. The CDR3 length is 17 residues. Deletions cut 0 bases from V and 2 bases from J, with 12 bases between.

V usage is TRBV5-1 and J usage is TRBJ2-6, with D possibly being TRBD2 (5 bases). This TCR came from a woman between 35 and 50 years old with acute COVID-19. Specimen: PBMCs or T cells enriched from blood (not recorded which). The DNA for the CDR3 is TGCGCCAGCAGCTTGGAGGGAGCCCTAACTGGGGCCAACGTCCTGACTTTC. Protein: CASSLEGALTGANVLTF.